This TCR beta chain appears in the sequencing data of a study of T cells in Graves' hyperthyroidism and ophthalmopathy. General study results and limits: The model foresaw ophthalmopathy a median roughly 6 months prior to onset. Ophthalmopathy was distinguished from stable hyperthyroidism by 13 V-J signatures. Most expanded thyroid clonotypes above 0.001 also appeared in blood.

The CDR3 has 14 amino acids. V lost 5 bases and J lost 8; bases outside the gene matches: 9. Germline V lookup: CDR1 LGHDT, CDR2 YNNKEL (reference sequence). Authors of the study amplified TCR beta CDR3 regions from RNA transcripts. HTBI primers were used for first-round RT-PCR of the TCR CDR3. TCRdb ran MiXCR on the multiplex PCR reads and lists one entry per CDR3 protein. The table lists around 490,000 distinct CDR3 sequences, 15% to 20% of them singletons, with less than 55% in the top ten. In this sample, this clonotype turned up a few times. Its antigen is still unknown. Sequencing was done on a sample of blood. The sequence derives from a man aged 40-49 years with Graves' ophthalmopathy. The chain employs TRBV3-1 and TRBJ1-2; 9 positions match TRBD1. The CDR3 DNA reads TGTGCCAGCAGCTGGAACAGGGGGCGCGGCGGCTACACCTTC. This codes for CASSWNRGRGGYTF.